This TCR beta chain was captured by sequencing in a study of radiation and T cells in renal cell carcinoma. The time point here: blood 4 weeks post-SBRT, at nephrectomy. Treatment denoted: 15 Gy SBRT to primary tumor, nephrectomy 4 weeks later. Nephrectomy followed 15 Gy stereotactic body radiation by 4 weeks. After SBRT, blood was collected at 2 and 4 weeks, plus baseline. With respect to this clone: Its specificity is not known.

With 4 bases clipped from V and 4 bases from J, the junction kept 1 base outside the gene matches. The germline gives CDR1 SGHTA, CDR2 FQGNSA. The CDR3 covers 15 residues. Generated by immunoSEQ multiplex PCR, the TCRdb table keeps only in-frame clones and is missing some. Of around 77,000 clones listed, roughly 80% are singletons. Study-level points and caveats: Baseline intratumoral clonotype presence is unknown without pretreatment biopsies. In blood, top tumor clones expanded by 2 weeks, shrinking by 4.

V gene TRBV7-2 combines with J gene TRBJ2-1, with 13 bases aligning to TRBD2. The clonotype originates from a woman aged 55-70 years with renal cell carcinoma. The sequencing here drew on blood, taken from a patient whose treatment included radiotherapy and nephrectomy. CDR3 in DNA: TGTGCCAGCAGCTCGGGACTAGCGGGATACAATGAGCAGTTCTTC. Amino acids: CASSSGLAGYNEQFF. Together with reference TRBV7-2 and TRBJ2-1, the CDR3 gives the full variable domain: GAGVSQSPSNKVTEKGKDVELRCDPISGHTALYWYRQSLGQGLEFLIYFQGNSAPDKSGLPSDRFSAERTGGSVSTLTIQRTQQEDSAVYLCASSSGLAGYNEQFFGPGTRLTVL.